This T cell receptor beta chain stems from a study of T cells after yellow fever vaccination. On the study more broadly: Low-cell-number fractions underwent preparation using SMART-Seq v4 Ultra Low Input.

This clonotype has just a few counts. Its specificity is not known. Findings and caveats of the study: Contamination of FACS-sorted repertoires by abundant clonotypes from the bulk population could occur. Once the booster was given, most primary-vaccination clones reappeared, at approximately 97% for CD4 and roughly 86% for CD8. Clonotypes shared by both compartments, CD4 and CD8, made up a small share.

TCRdb itself ran the 5' RACE reads through MiXCR, one entry per CDR3 protein. The repertoire consists of about 99,000 distinct CDR3 sequences, with around 5.8% occurring once and the leading ten covering more than 40%. The sequencing here drew on CD8+ T cells sorted from PBMCs, taken 10 days after the yellow fever booster vaccination. This receptor was identified in a man aged 18 to 29 who received the YFV17D yellow fever vaccine.

The CDR3: CATKIPEDNTGELFF. For the CDR3, the DNA is TGTGCCACCAAGATCCCAGAGGACAACACCGGGGAGCTGTTTTTT. V usage is TRBV15 and J usage is TRBJ2-2; D gene ambiguous. Germline CDR1 and CDR2: LNHNV and YYDKDF (reference sequence). The CDR3 extends over 15 amino acids. V was cut by 7 bases and J by 2 bases, with 14 bases left in between.